The TCR beta chain described here comes from a study of control samples from healthy donors and cancer patients. The CDR3 covers 15 residues. V was pared by 2 bases and J by 7 bases, with 12 bases between. Germline V lookup: CDR1 KGHSH, CDR2 LQKENI. Profiled with immunoSEQ multiplex PCR; TCRdb holds only in-frame clones, not every one. The sample includes under 55,000 clones, 75% to 95% seen only once; the top ten take around 23%. The sample consisted of PBMCs. The receptor comes from a woman between 35 and 50 years old with head and neck cancer. This chain joins TRBV18 and TRBJ1-6; unclear D gene. In nucleotides, the CDR3 is TGTGCCAGCTCACCATTCCCCAACAGAAATTCACCCCTCCACTTT. Encoded protein: CASSPFPNRNSPLHF. The variable domain in full, completed from reference TRBV18 and TRBJ1-6, reads NAGVMQNPRHLVRRRGQEARLRCSPMKGHSHVYWYRQLPEEGLKFMVYLQKENIIDESGMPKERFSAEFPKEGPSILRIQQVVRGDSAAYFCASSPFPNRNSPLHFGNGTRLTVT.